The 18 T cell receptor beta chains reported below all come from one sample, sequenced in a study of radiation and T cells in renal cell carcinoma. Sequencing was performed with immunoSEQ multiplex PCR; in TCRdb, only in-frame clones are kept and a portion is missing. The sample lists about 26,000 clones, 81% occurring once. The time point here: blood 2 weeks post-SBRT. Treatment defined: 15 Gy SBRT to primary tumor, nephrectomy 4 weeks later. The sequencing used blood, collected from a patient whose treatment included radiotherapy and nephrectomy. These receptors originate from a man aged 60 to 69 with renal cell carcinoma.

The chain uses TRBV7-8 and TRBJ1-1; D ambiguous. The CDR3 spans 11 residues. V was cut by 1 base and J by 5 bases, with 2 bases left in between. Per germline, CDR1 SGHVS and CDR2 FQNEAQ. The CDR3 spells CASSLETEAFF. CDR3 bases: TGTGCCAGCAGCTTAGAAACTGAAGCTTTCTTT.

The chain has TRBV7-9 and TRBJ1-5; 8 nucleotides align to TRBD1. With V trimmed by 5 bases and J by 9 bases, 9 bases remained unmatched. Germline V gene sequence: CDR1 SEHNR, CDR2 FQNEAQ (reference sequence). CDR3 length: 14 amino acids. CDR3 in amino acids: CASSPGQGLGPQHF. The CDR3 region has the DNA TGTGCCAGCAGCCCCGGACAGGGCCTTGGGCCCCAGCATTTT. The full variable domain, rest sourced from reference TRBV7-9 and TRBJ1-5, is DTGVSQNPRHKITKRGQNVTFRCDPISEHNRLYWYRQTLGQGPEFLTYFQNEAQLEKSRLLSDRFSAERPKGSFSTLEIQRTEQGDSAMYLCASSPGQGLGPQHFGDGTRLSIL.

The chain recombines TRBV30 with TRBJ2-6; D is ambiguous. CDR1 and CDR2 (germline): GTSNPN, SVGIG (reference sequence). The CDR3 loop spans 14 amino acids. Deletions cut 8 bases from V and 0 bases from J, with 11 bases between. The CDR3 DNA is TGTGCCCGACAAACACGCTCTGGGGCCAACGTCCTGACTTTC. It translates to CARQTRSGANVLTF.

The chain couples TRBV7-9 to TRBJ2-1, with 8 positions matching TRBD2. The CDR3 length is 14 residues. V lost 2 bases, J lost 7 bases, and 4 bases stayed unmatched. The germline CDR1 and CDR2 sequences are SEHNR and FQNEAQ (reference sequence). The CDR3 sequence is CASSLFSGENEQFF. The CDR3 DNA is TGTGCCAGCAGCTTATTTAGCGGGGAAAATGAGCAGTTCTTC. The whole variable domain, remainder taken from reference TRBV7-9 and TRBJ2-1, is DTGVSQNPRHKITKRGQNVTFRCDPISEHNRLYWYRQTLGQGPEFLTYFQNEAQLEKSRLLSDRFSAERPKGSFSTLEIQRTEQGDSAMYLCASSLFSGENEQFFGPGTRLTVL.

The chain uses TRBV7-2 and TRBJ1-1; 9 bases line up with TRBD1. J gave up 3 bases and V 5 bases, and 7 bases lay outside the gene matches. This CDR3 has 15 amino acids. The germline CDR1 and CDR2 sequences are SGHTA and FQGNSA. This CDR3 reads CASSLTTGGYTEAFF. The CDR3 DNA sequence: TGTGCCAGCAGCCTAACGACAGGGGGTTACACTGAAGCTTTCTTT.

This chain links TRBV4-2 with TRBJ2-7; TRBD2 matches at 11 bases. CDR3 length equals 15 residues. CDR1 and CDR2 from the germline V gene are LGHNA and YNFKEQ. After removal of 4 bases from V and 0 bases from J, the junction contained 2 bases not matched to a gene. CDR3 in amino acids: CASSLLAGGSYEQYF. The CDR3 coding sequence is TGTGCCAGCAGCCTCCTAGCGGGGGGCTCCTACGAGCAGTACTTC.

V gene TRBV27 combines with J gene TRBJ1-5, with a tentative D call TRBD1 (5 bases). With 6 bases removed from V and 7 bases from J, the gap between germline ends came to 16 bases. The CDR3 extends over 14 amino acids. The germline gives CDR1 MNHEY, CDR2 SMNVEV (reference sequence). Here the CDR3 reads CASRNARVGQPQHF. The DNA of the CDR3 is TGTGCCAGCAGGAACGCCAGGGTAGGACAGCCCCAGCATTTT.

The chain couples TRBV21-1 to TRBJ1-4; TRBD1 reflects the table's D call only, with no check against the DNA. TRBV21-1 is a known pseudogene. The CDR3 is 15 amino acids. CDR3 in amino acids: CASSENRGLGEKLFF. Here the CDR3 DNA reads TGTGCCAGCAGCGAAAACAGGGGGCTGGGTGAAAAACTGTTTTTT.

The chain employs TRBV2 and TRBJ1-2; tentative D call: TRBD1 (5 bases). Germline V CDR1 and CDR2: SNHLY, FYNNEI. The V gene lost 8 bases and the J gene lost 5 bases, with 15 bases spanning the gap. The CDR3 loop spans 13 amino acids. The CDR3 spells CASSMAGVYGYTF. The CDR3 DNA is TGTGCCAGCTCGATGGCGGGGGTTTATGGCTACACCTTC.

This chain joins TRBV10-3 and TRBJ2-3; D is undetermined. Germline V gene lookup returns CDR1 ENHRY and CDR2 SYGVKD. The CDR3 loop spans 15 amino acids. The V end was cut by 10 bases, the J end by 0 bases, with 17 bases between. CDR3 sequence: CATAGPFTSTDTQYF. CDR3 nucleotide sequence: TGTGCCACCGCCGGGCCCTTCACTAGCACAGATACGCAGTATTTT.

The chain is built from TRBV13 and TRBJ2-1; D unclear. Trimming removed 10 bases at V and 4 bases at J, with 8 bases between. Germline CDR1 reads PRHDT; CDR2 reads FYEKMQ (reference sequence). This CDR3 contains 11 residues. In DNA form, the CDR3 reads TGTGCCACCGCCGAATACAATGAGCAGTTCTTC. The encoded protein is CATAEYNEQFF.

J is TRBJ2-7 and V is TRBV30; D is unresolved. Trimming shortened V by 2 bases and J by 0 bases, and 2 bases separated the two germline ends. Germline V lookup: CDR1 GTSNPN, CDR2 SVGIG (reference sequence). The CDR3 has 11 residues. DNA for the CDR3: TGTGCCTGGAGTCCCTCCTACGAGCAGTACTTC. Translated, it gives CAWSPSYEQYF.

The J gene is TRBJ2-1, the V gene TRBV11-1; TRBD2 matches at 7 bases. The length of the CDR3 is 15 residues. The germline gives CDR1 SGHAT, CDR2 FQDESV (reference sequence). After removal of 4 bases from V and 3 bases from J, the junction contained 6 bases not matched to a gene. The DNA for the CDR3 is TGTGCCAGCAGCTCAGGACTAGTCAACTACAATGAGCAGTTCTTC. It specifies CASSSGLVNYNEQFF.

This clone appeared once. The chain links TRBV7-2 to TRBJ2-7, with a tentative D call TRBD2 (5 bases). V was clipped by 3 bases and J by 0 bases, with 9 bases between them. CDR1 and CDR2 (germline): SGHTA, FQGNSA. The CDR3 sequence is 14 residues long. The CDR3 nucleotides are TGTGCCAGCAGCTTTTTTGAGGGCTCCTACGAGCAGTACTTC. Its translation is CASSFFEGSYEQYF.

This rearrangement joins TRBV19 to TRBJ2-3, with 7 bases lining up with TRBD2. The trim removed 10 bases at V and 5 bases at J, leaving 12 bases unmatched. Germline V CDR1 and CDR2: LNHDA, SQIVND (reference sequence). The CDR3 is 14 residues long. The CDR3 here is CATWGGSVGDTQYF. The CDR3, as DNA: TGTGCCACTTGGGGCGGGAGTGTTGGAGATACGCAGTATTTT.

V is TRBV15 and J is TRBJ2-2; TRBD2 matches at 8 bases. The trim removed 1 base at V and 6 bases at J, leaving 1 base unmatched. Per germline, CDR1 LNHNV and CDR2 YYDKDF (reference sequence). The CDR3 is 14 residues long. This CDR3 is CATSRVTSAGELFF. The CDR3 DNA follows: TGTGCCACCAGCAGAGTGACTAGCGCCGGGGAGCTGTTTTTT.

In nucleotides, the CDR3 is TGTGCCAGCACCCAGGGACAGGGCCTCAATCAGCCCCAGCATTTT. As protein: CASTQGQGLNQPQHF. The rearrangement joins TRBV6-1 to TRBJ1-5; 9 bases are shared with TRBD1. The trim removed 7 bases at V and 3 bases at J, leaving 7 bases unmatched. Germline CDR1 is MNHNS and CDR2 is SASEGT. This CDR3 is built from 15 residues.

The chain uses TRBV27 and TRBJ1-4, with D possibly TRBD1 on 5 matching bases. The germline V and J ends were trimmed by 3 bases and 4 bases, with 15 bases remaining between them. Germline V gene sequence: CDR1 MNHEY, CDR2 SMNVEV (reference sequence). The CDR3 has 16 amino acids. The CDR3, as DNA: TGTGCCAGCAGTTTGGGCGGGGGGAGGCGTAATGAAAAACTGTTTTTT. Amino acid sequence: CASSLGGGRRNEKLFF.